The T cell receptor beta chain under discussion was sequenced for a study of blood T cell repertoires in COVID-19. The table came from immunoSEQ multiplex PCR; TCRdb's copy has only in-frame clones and leaves some out. The sample shows roughly 180,000 clones, 82% of them seen only once. The V and J ends lost 0 bases and 8 bases respectively, with 13 bases between them. The CDR3 runs to 14 residues. Per the germline V gene, CDR1 is LGHDT and CDR2 is YNNKEL (reference sequence). The source is a woman in her 30s with acute or convalescent COVID-19. The chain combines TRBV3-1 (or the pseudogene TRBV3-2) with TRBJ1-1, with D unresolved. Input material: peripheral blood. CDR3 sequence: CASSQEIPVREAFF. In DNA form, the CDR3 reads TGTGCCAGCAGCCAAGAAATACCGGTTCGGGAAGCTTTCTTT.